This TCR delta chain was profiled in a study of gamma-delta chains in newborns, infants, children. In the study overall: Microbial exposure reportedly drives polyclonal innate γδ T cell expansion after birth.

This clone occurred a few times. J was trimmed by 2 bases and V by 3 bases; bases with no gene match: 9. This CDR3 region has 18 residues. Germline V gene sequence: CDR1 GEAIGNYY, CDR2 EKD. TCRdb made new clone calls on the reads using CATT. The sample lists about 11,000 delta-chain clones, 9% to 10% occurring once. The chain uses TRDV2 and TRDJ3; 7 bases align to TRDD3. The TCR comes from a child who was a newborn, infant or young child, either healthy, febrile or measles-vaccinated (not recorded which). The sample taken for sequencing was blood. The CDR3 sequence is CACDPTGVHTWDTRQMFF. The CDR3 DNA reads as TGTGCCTGTGACCCCACTGGGGTGCACACCTGGGACACCCGACAGATGTTTTTC.